The 7 T cell receptor beta chains presented below share a single source sample, sequenced in a study of graft-versus-host responses after intestinal transplantation (dated by TCRdb to the early 2020s). Preparation of the library involved the immunoSEQ multiplex PCR assay. This is the immuneACCESS table as TCRdb keeps it, with only in-frame sequences that have V and J called. A part of the clones is gone; compared with another copy, unresolved V genes explain less than half, and the rest is unexplained. This sample comprises roughly 93,000 clones, under 95% of them detected only once. Of the sample, around 0.38% falls within the top ten clones. Their specific antigens are unknown. Read against the paper, the sample's time point label means: cells obtained before transplantation from donor or recipient. Sequences were derived from unstimulated CD8+ T cells sorted from spleen or lymph node cells, sampled before transplant. The receptors derive from a human donor who was the organ donor for an intestinal transplant.

This clone is a singleton in its sample. The rearrangement uses TRBV4-1 and TRBJ1-4; D is perhaps TRBD1 (5 bases). Trimming shortened V by 0 bases and J by 5 bases, and 16 bases separated the two germline ends. The CDR3 extends over 17 amino acids. Germline V gene data show CDR1 as MGHRA and CDR2 as YSYEKL. The CDR3 sequence is CASSQDVIRENNEKLFF. The CDR3 DNA reads TGCGCCAGCAGCCAAGATGTCATCAGGGAAAACAATGAAAAACTGTTTTTT.

The chain joins TRBV4-2 to TRBJ2-6; the match to TRBD1 covers 7 bases. CDR3 length equals 18 residues. After removal of 3 bases from V and 2 bases from J, the junction contained 10 bases not matched to a gene. The germline V gene has CDR1 LGHNA and CDR2 YNFKEQ. The CDR3 loop is CASSQQRSTGAGANVLTF. The CDR3 nucleotides are TGTGCCAGCAGCCAGCAACGCTCCACAGGGGCTGGGGCCAACGTCCTGACTTTC.

This chain links TRBV29-1 with TRBJ2-2; 14 bases are shared with TRBD2. Trimming at V came to 7 bases and at J to 7 bases, leaving 5 bases not matched to a gene. The CDR3 has 14 amino acids. Germline lookup yields CDR1 SQVTM and CDR2 ANQGSEA. CDR3 residues: CSAAGLAGDGELFF. The CDR3 DNA reads as TGCAGCGCCGCGGGACTAGCGGGGGACGGGGAGCTGTTTTTT.

V and J are TRBV7-6 and TRBJ2-3; 8 bases are shared with TRBD1. This CDR3 has 16 amino acids. V shed 2 bases and J 4 bases; nucleotides not matched to a gene: 8. Germline loops: CDR1 SGHVS, CDR2 FNYEAQ. This CDR3 reads CASSLRRTGLSDTQYF. In DNA form, the CDR3 reads TGTGCCAGCAGCTTAAGGAGGACAGGGCTTTCAGATACGCAGTATTTT. The full variable domain, completed using reference TRBV7-6 and TRBJ2-3, is GAGVSQSPRYKVTKRGQDVALRCDPISGHVSLYWYRQALGQGPEFLTYFNYEAQQDKSGLPNDRFSAERPEGSISTLTIQRTEQRDSAMYRCASSLRRTGLSDTQYFGPGTRLTVL.

The chain recombines TRBV5-1 with TRBJ2-7, with TRBD1 as a possible D gene (5 bases). The CDR3 length is 14 residues. The germline V gene encodes CDR1 SGHRS and CDR2 YFSETQ. With 4 bases removed from V and 3 bases from J, the gap between germline ends came to 14 bases. CDR3 residues: CASSPRQNNYEQYF. CDR3 nucleotide sequence: TGCGCCAGCAGCCCGAGACAGAATAACTACGAGCAGTACTTC.

The chain combines TRBV27 with TRBJ2-7; TRBD1 matches at 9 bases. Germline V CDR1 and CDR2: MNHEY, SMNVEV (reference sequence). CDR3 length: 15 amino acids. V trimming: 5 bases; J trimming: 3 bases; junction bases outside the gene matches: 8. Written as DNA, the CDR3 is TGTGCCAGCAGTACCTCGGGACAGGGCAGCTACGAGCAGTACTTC. This gives the protein CASSTSGQGSYEQYF.

The chain carries TRBV2 and TRBJ2-7, with 9 bases matching TRBD2. In germline, CDR1 is SNHLY, CDR2 FYNNEI. V shed 6 bases, J shed 3 bases, and the junction held 6 bases outside the gene matches. This CDR3 region has 14 residues. CDR3 DNA sequence: TGTGCCAGCAGACCTAGCGGGGACTACTACGAGCAGTACTTC. Its translation is CASRPSGDYYEQYF.